Presented here are 27 T cell receptor beta chains from one specimen sequenced in a study of blood T cells in healthy people across ages. Sample-barcoded 5' priming and a J-beta primer mix drove a second PCR of roughly 7 to 11 cycles. TCRdb re-called the 5' RACE reads with MiXCR, one entry per CDR3 protein. This sample has about 640,000 distinct CDR3 sequences, with under 70% found just once. Sequencing was done on a sample of blood. The source of these receptors is a man in his fifties or sixties in good health.

The chain carries TRBV5-1 and TRBJ2-2, with TRBD2 identical over 10 bases. Germline V CDR1 and CDR2: SGHRS, YFSETQ. V gave up 1 base and J gave up 4 bases; unmatched junction bases: 4. CDR3 size: 16 residues. CDR3 bases: TGCGCCAGCAGCTTGACTAGCGGGGCAGGCACCGGGGAGCTGTTTTTT. Amino acids: CASSLTSGAGTGELFF.

The chain uses TRBV5-5 and TRBJ2-3; a weak D match, TRBD1 (5 bases). Germline assignment: CDR1 SGHKS and CDR2 YYEKEE (reference sequence). The CDR3 covers 15 residues. Trimming shortened V by 2 bases and J by 3 bases, and 13 bases separated the two germline ends. The CDR3 DNA reads as TGTGCCAGCAGCTTAGGGGTTCAAAGGACAGATACGCAGTATTTT. Translation gives CASSLGVQRTDTQYF. Together with reference TRBV5-5 and TRBJ2-3, the CDR3 gives the full variable domain: DAGVTQSPTHLIKTRGQQVTLRCSPISGHKSVSWYQQVLGQGPQFIFQYYEKEERGRGNFPDRFSARQFPNYSSELNVNALLLGDSALYLCASSLGVQRTDTQYFGPGTRLTVL.

The chain couples TRBV2 to TRBJ2-7; either TRBD1 or TRBD2 may fit D (5 bases each). Judging by the DNA end, TRBJ2-5 fits better; the J call may be wrong. From germline, CDR1 is SNHLY and CDR2 FYNNEI. The CDR3 has 15 residues. The CDR3 DNA is TGTGCCAGCAGTGTCGTCGTGGGGGTTGGGGAGACCCAGTACTTC. This codes for CASSVVVGVGETQYF.

The table lists this clonotype with a count of one. This chain connects TRBV5-1 to TRBJ2-6; D is unresolved. V was clipped by 7 bases and J by 0 bases, with 11 bases between them. The V gene's germline CDR1 is SGHRS and CDR2 YFSETQ. There are 15 residues in the CDR3. CDR3: CASADISSGANVLTF. The DNA for the CDR3 is TGCGCCAGCGCAGACATCTCCTCTGGGGCCAACGTCCTGACTTTC. The full variable domain, with the rest looked up from reference TRBV5-1 and TRBJ2-6, is KAGVTQTPRYLIKTRGQQVTLSCSPISGHRSVSWYQQTPGQGLQFLFEYFSETQRNKGNFPGRFSGRQFSNSRSEMNVSTLELGDSALYLCASADISSGANVLTFGAGSRLTVL.

This clonotype was seen repeatedly, ten times or more. This chain joins TRBV12-3 or TRBV12-4 and TRBJ2-5, with 7 bases aligning to TRBD2. This CDR3 comprises 15 residues. V lost 5 bases to trimming and J lost 5 bases; unmatched junction nucleotides: 11. The CDR3 loop is CASSLSHGGGETQYF. The CDR3 DNA reads as TGTGCCAGCAGTCTTAGCCATGGGGGGGGGGAGACCCAGTACTTC.

In this sample, this clonotype turned up a few times. The chain couples TRBV7-7 to TRBJ2-5, with D uncertain. V was pared by 3 bases and J by 5 bases, with 10 bases between. The CDR3 totals 13 residues. Germline CDR1 is SSHAT and CDR2 is FNYEAQ (reference sequence). The DNA of the CDR3 is TGTGCCAGCAGCTTCGAGCACACGGAGACCCAGTACTTC. It is translated as CASSFEHTETQYF.

This chain uses TRBV7-9 with TRBJ2-5; D is unclear. The CDR3 runs 15 residues. Trimming shortened V by 5 bases and J by 4 bases, and 17 bases separated the two germline ends. Germline CDR1 SEHNR, CDR2 FQNEAQ (reference sequence). CDR3 in amino acids: CASSPRTNFGETQYF. In nucleotides, the CDR3 is TGTGCCAGCAGCCCCCGGACCAATTTCGGAGAGACCCAGTACTTC.

This clonotype has only one observation. The gene calls are TRBV11-2 and TRBJ2-5, with TRBD2 matching 14 bases. V was pared by 5 bases and J by 5 bases, with 7 bases of the junction left unmatched. This CDR3 has 16 amino acids. The germline CDR1 and CDR2 sequences are SGHAT and FQNNGV. DNA of the CDR3: TGTGCCAGCAGCCGTGGACTAGCGGGGGGCGCGGAGACCCAGTACTTC. Translating gives CASSRGLAGGAETQYF. Variable domain in full (rest from reference TRBV11-2 and TRBJ2-5): EAGVAQSPRYKIIEKRQSVAFWCNPISGHATLYWYQQILGQGPKLLIQFQNNGVVDDSQLPKDRFSAERLKGVDSTLKIQPAKLEDSAVYLCASSRGLAGGAETQYFGPGTRLLVL.

The chain links TRBV2 to TRBJ1-5; D uncertain. The CDR3 loop spans 13 amino acids. Germline values: CDR1 SNHLY, CDR2 FYNNEI. V was pared by 6 bases and J by 4 bases, with 10 bases between. The CDR3: CASRPGWNQPQHF. The CDR3 DNA reads TGTGCCAGCAGGCCGGGGTGGAATCAGCCCCAGCATTTT.

This clonotype was seen a handful of times. The chain links TRBV20-1 to TRBJ2-1, with unresolved D. Germline assignment: CDR1 DFQATT and CDR2 SNEGSKA (reference sequence). The CDR3 is 12 amino acids. V gave up 3 bases and J gave up 8 bases, with 11 bases separating them. CDR3 coding DNA: TGCAGTGCTAGCCTAACCCGGTATGAGCAGTTCTTC. Protein product: CSASLTRYEQFF.

A word on this clonotype: A much larger clonotype is one base distant, so this may be a read error. The chain carries TRBV5-1 and TRBJ2-7, with 7 bases fitting TRBD1. The CDR3 length is 16 residues. Germline assignment: CDR1 SGHRS and CDR2 YFSETQ. CDR3 protein: CASSLVRTGKAYEQCF. The DNA of the CDR3 is TGCGCCAGCAGCTTGGTTCGGACAGGCAAAGCCTACGAGCAGTGCTTC.

Remarks on this clonotype: A read error may explain this, as a much larger clone is one base away. The rearrangement links TRBV11-2 to TRBJ2-3, with D perhaps matching TRBD2 (6 bases). The CDR3 runs 16 residues. V lost 5 bases and J 2 bases, leaving 17 bases between the germline ends. The germline CDR1 and CDR2 sequences are SGHAT and FQNNGV. The CDR3 spells CASSPYAGTFTDTQYF. The DNA of the CDR3 is TGTGCCAGCAGCCCCTATGCCGGGACTTTCACAGATACGCAGTATTTT.

This chain uses TRBV10-2 with TRBJ2-3; 10 bases are shared with TRBD1. The CDR3 is 16 residues long. From germline, CDR1 is WSHSY and CDR2 SAAADI. Trimming removed 6 bases from V and 3 bases from J; junction bases left unmatched: 9. In DNA form, the CDR3 reads TGCGCCAGCAGCCGGGGGGACAGGGGCACTACAGATACGCAGTATTTT. This codes for CASSRGDRGTTDTQYF.

The chain combines TRBV5-1 with TRBJ1-6; 9 nucleotides match TRBD1. Germline loops: CDR1 SGHRS, CDR2 YFSETQ. The junction had 6 bases not matched to a gene; V was cut back by 0 bases and J by 8 bases. This CDR3 comprises 16 residues. The DNA for the CDR3 is TGCGCCAGCAGCTTGGCCACGGGACAGGGTTATTCACCCCTCCACTTT. It codes for CASSLATGQGYSPLHF.

On this clonotype itself: At one of its ends the junction is not consistent with the germline gene, which may arise from a read error. This chain joins TRBV5-1 and TRBJ2-4, with 8 bases identical to TRBD1. The J call could be wrong; TRBJ2-7 is a better fit for the DNA end. Per germline, CDR1 SGHRS and CDR2 YFSETQ. There are 13 residues in the CDR3. This CDR3 reads CATSHGQGYEQYF. In DNA form, the CDR3 reads TGCGCCACCAGCCACGGACAGGGCTACGAGCAGTACTTC.

The chain links TRBV7-2 to TRBJ2-3; 13 bases are shared with TRBD2. The length of the CDR3 is 16 residues. Germline loops: CDR1 SGHTA, CDR2 FQGNSA. V lost 5 bases, J lost 10 bases, and 12 bases stayed unmatched. The CDR3 DNA follows: TGTGCCAGCAGCCCCCGGACTAGCGGGGGATCCCTAGCGCAGTATTTT. It encodes CASSPRTSGGSLAQYF.

This chain links TRBV27 with TRBJ1-3; D is unresolved. The germline V gene has CDR1 MNHEY and CDR2 SMNVEV (reference sequence). Deletions cut 6 bases from V and 2 bases from J, with 20 bases between. The CDR3 loop spans 17 amino acids. The CDR3 DNA reads as TGTGCCAGCAGCTACCAACAGTTCCTCCCACCTGGAAACACCATATATTTT. Protein product: CASSYQQFLPPGNTIYF.

J is TRBJ2-5 and V is TRBV7-9, with 7 positions matching TRBD2. The CDR3 sequence is 16 residues long. Germline-derived CDR1 and CDR2 are SEHNR and FQNEAQ (reference sequence). The V gene end was trimmed by 1 base and the J gene end by 5 bases; junction bases not matched to a gene: 10. The CDR3 region has the DNA TGTGCCAGCAGCTTAGTCCCCGCGGGGGTGACGGAGACCCAGTACTTC. Amino acid sequence: CASSLVPAGVTETQYF.

This clonotype was seen a handful of times. Here the CDR3 reads CASSSTGTGSPGANVLTF. The CDR3, as DNA: TGTGCCAGCAGCTCTACCGGGACAGGCTCACCTGGGGCCAACGTCCTGACTTTC. V and J are TRBV7-9 and TRBJ2-6; 8 bases align to TRBD1. Germline trimming cut 4 bases from V and 2 bases from J; bases unmatched to any gene: 10. The CDR3 spans 18 residues. CDR1 is SEHNR, CDR2 FQNEAQ, per germline (reference sequence).

Written as DNA, the CDR3 is TGTGCCAGCAGCTCGGGGAGGGATAAACAGCCCCAGCATTTT. Translated: CASSSGRDKQPQHF. This chain connects TRBV6-5 to TRBJ1-5; no firm D call. CDR1 and CDR2 (germline): MNHEY, SVGAGI. The CDR3 is made up of 14 amino acids. The V end was cut by 6 bases, the J end by 7 bases, with 16 bases between.

Details on this clonotype: This clone may be a read error of a much larger clone one base away. In DNA form, the CDR3 reads TGCGCCAACAGCGCACTACAGGGGGCAATGCGGGAGCAGTACTTC. As protein: CANSALQGAMREQYF. The chain employs TRBV5-1 and TRBJ2-7; 9 bases line up with TRBD1. This CDR3 region has 15 residues. CDR1 SGHRS and CDR2 YFSETQ come from the germline V gene.

The chain is built from TRBV5-1 and TRBJ1-4, with 8 bases that match TRBD1. V shed 3 bases and J 5 bases; nucleotides not matched to a gene: 6. CDR1 is SGHRS, CDR2 YFSETQ, per germline. This CDR3 spans 15 amino acids. The CDR3 nucleotides are TGCGCCAGCAGCTGGCAGGGGGCGGTGAATGAAAAACTGTTTTTT. Translating it yields CASSWQGAVNEKLFF.

This clonotype was counted only a few times. The rearrangement joins TRBV27 to TRBJ1-2; maybe TRBD1 (5 bases). The CDR3 totals 14 residues. In germline, CDR1 is MNHEY, CDR2 SMNVEV (reference sequence). V lost 3 bases and J lost 5, with 13 bases in between. The CDR3 sequence is CASSLDRDLYGYTF. The DNA of the CDR3 is TGTGCCAGCAGTTTGGATAGGGACTTGTATGGCTACACCTTC.

This clonotype occurred a few times. The rearrangement links TRBV20-1 to TRBJ2-5; weak D call: TRBD1 (6 bases). The CDR3 covers 14 residues. Per the germline V gene, CDR1 is DFQATT and CDR2 is SNEGSKA (reference sequence). V lost 0 bases and J 11 bases, leaving 19 bases between the germline ends. The CDR3 region has the DNA TGCAGTGCTAGAGATGGGGGCCCGCGCAATGAGCAGTACTTC. Translation gives CSARDGGPRNEQYF.

V gene TRBV9 combines with J gene TRBJ1-3, with 8 bases aligning to TRBD1. This CDR3 is 14 amino acids long. The trim removed 3 bases at V and 4 bases at J, leaving 3 bases unmatched. The germline V gene has CDR1 SGDLS and CDR2 YYNGEE. The chain's CDR3 is CASSARGPGNTIYF. In DNA, the CDR3 is TGTGCCAGCAGCGCCAGGGGGCCGGGAAACACCATATATTTT.

The chain employs TRBV21-1 and TRBJ2-5; TRBD2 reflects the table's D call only, with no check against the DNA. TRBV21-1 constitutes a pseudogene. The CDR3 sequence is 17 residues long. The CDR3 loop is CASSKPPGSGGQETQYF. CDR3 nucleotides: TGTGCCAGCAGCAAACCTCCAGGTAGCGGGGGCCAAGAGACCCAGTACTTC.

This clonotype was observed a handful of times. V usage is TRBV12-3 or TRBV12-4 and J usage is TRBJ2-3; the match to TRBD1 covers 9 bases. V lost 6 bases, J lost 1 base, and 5 bases stayed unmatched. The CDR3 has 15 amino acids. The CDR3 nucleotides read TGTGCCAGCAGACAGACAGGGGGTCGCACAGATACGCAGTATTTT. It yields the protein CASRQTGGRTDTQYF.